The next 28 T cell receptor beta chains were all read from a single sample in a study of CD8 T cells in Susac syndrome. RNA amounts of about 0.5 to 1 ug underwent reverse transcription with random hexamers. TCRdb redid the calling of the immunoSEQ multiplex PCR reads with MiXCR, one entry per CDR3 protein. The sample contains approximately 150,000 distinct CDR3 sequences, around 96% of which appear only once. The sequencing sample was made of CD4+ T cells from PBMCs. The receptor source for this set is a human donor with multiple sclerosis.

Only one count was recorded for this clonotype. This rearrangement joins TRBV27 to TRBJ2-3; either TRBD1 or TRBD2 may fit D (5 bases each). V dropped 6 bases and J dropped 2 bases, with 15 bases sitting between them. CDR1 and CDR2 (germline): MNHEY, SMNVEV (reference sequence). The CDR3 is 15 amino acids. The DNA of the CDR3 is TGTGCCAGCAGAATCCGGGACCTTAACACAGATACGCAGTATTTT. This translates into CASRIRDLNTDTQYF.

The rearrangement uses TRBV4-1 and TRBJ2-7; D ambiguous. This CDR3 has 13 amino acids. Germline CDR1 and CDR2: MGHRA and YSYEKL. V lost 3 bases and J 4 bases, leaving 10 bases between the germline ends. DNA of the CDR3: TGCGCCAGCAGCCAGAATGACATTTACGAGCAGTACTTC. Its translation is CASSQNDIYEQYF.

The chain has TRBV25-1 and TRBJ2-3; 11 bases are a match to TRBD1. CDR3 size: 14 residues. Germline-derived CDR1 and CDR2 are MGHDK and SYGVNS. V dropped 5 bases and J dropped 4; count of bases not matched to a gene: 2. CDR3 amino acids: CASSWTGGADTQYF. The CDR3, as DNA: TGTGCCAGCAGTTGGACAGGGGGCGCAGATACGCAGTATTTT. The whole variable domain, filled in from reference TRBV25-1 and TRBJ2-3, reads EADIYQTPRYLVIGTGKKITLECSQTMGHDKMYWYQQDPGMELHLIHYSYGVNSTEKGDLSSESTVSRIRTEHFPLTLESARPSHTSQYLCASSWTGGADTQYFGPGTRLTVL.

V gene TRBV6-5 combines with J gene TRBJ2-3; the D is unclear. Germline CDR1 MNHEY, CDR2 SVGAGI. This CDR3 has 15 residues. V shed 6 bases and J shed 4 bases, with 17 bases lying between them. The CDR3: CASRPTDGLSDTQYF. The CDR3 region has the DNA TGTGCCAGCAGACCGACCGACGGGTTATCAGATACGCAGTATTTT.

CDR3 residues: CASNRLFGTYEQFF. In DNA form, the CDR3 reads TGTGCCAGCAACCGACTCTTTGGGACGTATGAGCAGTTCTTC. This rearrangement joins TRBV6-2 or TRBV6-3 to TRBJ2-1, with D possibly being TRBD1 or TRBD2 (5 bases each). Looked up from germline, CDR1 is MNHEY and CDR2 is SVGEGT. The CDR3 extends over 14 amino acids. The V end lost 7 bases, the J end lost 8 bases, and 18 bases lay between the germline ends.

This clonotype was seen once. V is TRBV18 and J is TRBJ2-7; TRBD1 might be the D (5 bases). The germline V gene encodes CDR1 KGHSH and CDR2 LQKENI. This CDR3 region has 13 residues. V was cut by 5 bases and J by 3 bases, with 11 bases left in between. The CDR3 loop reads CASSTGRDYEQYF. Here the CDR3 DNA reads TGTGCCAGCTCAACGGGCAGGGACTACGAGCAGTACTTC.

V usage is TRBV4-2 and J usage is TRBJ2-4, with TRBD2 matching 9 bases. Losses at the gene ends were 0 bases for V and 0 bases for J; bases not matched to a gene: 9. CDR1 and CDR2 from the germline V gene are LGHNA and YNFKEQ. CDR3 length equals 19 residues. The CDR3 DNA is TGTGCCAGCAGCCAAGATCAGGAGACTAGCGGAACAGCCAAAAACATTCAGTACTTC. Translation gives CASSQDQETSGTAKNIQYF.

The chain uses TRBV13 and TRBJ2-5, with TRBD2 matching over 12 bases. V shed 6 bases, J shed 4 bases, and the junction held 9 bases outside the gene matches. The CDR3 is 16 amino acids. Germline V lookup: CDR1 PRHDT, CDR2 FYEKMQ (reference sequence). CDR3 coding DNA: TGTGCCAGCAGTGTCGAACCACTAGCGGGAGGAGAGACCCAGTACTTC. This encodes CASSVEPLAGGETQYF.

This chain links TRBV27 with TRBJ2-1, with TRBD2 matching over 9 bases. Trimming removed 2 bases from V and 10 bases from J; junction bases left unmatched: 15. Germline lookup yields CDR1 MNHEY and CDR2 SMNVEV (reference sequence). This CDR3 region has 17 residues. The CDR3 DNA reads as TGTGCCAGCAGTTTAGGGTTGTCGGCTAGCGGGATAAGGGAGCAGTTCTTC. This gives the protein CASSLGLSASGIREQFF.

J is TRBJ2-5 and V is TRBV6-2 or TRBV6-3; D gene uncertain. V lost 9 bases and J lost 3, with 14 bases in between. The germline V gene has CDR1 MNHEY and CDR2 SVGEGT. The CDR3 covers 13 residues. The CDR3: CASASWTKETQYF. As DNA, the CDR3 is TGTGCCAGTGCCTCTTGGACGAAAGAGACCCAGTACTTC.

The gene calls are TRBV20-1 and TRBJ2-3; D is unresolved. This CDR3 has 10 residues. Germline CDR1 reads DFQATT; CDR2 reads SNEGSKA (reference sequence). V was pared by 3 bases and J by 6 bases, with 4 bases between. The DNA of the CDR3 is TGCAGTGCTAGTCGTGATACGCAGTATTTT. It codes for CSASRDTQYF.

The CDR3, as DNA: TGTGCCAGCAGTTTGGACCCTAGTAGCGGGGGGGCGACAGATACGCAGTATTTT. Protein sequence: CASSLDPSSGGATDTQYF. The genes are TRBV6-2 or TRBV6-3 and TRBJ2-3; 11 bases fit TRBD2. The CDR3 totals 18 residues. Trimming at V came to 4 bases and at J to 3 bases, leaving 12 bases not matched to a gene. Germline V gene lookup returns CDR1 MNHEY and CDR2 SVGEGT.

V usage is TRBV29-1 and J usage is TRBJ1-1, with D tentatively TRBD1 (6 bases). This CDR3 region has 13 residues. The ends were cut back, 3 bases at V and 5 bases at J, with 13 bases in the middle. CDR1 and CDR2 (germline): SQVTM, ANQGSEA. CDR3 nucleotide sequence: TGCAGCGTTGACGGCAGGGGACATACTGAAGCTTTCTTT. This codes for CSVDGRGHTEAFF.

This rearrangement joins TRBV4-3 to TRBJ1-5; TRBD1 is a possible D gene (5 bases). V lost 1 base to trimming and J lost 6 bases, with 10 bases between them. Germline V gene lookup returns CDR1 LGHNA and CDR2 YSLEER. This CDR3 contains 14 residues. The CDR3: CASSQGDGGQPQHF. Here the CDR3 DNA reads TGCGCCAGCAGCCAAGGGGATGGGGGTCAGCCCCAGCATTTT.

The rearrangement joins TRBV7-8 to TRBJ2-7, with a weak D call TRBD1 (6 bases). Germline CDR1 is SGHVS and CDR2 is FQNEAQ. This CDR3 comprises 16 residues. Trimming cost V 5 bases and J 2 bases, with 19 bases left between them. The chain's CDR3 is CASSPNGQQGTYEQYF. The CDR3 coding sequence is TGTGCCAGCAGCCCCAACGGTCAACAGGGAACCTACGAGCAGTACTTC.

The rearrangement uses TRBV23-1 and TRBJ1-5, with a possible D match to TRBD1 (5 bases). TRBV23-1 counts as an open reading frame of uncertain function. V lost 1 base and J lost 1, with 11 bases in between. CDR3 size: 16 residues. The CDR3 loop reads CASSQLRGLSNQPQHF. The CDR3, as DNA: TGCGCCAGCAGTCAATTAAGGGGTTTGAGCAATCAGCCCCAGCATTTT.

J is TRBJ2-3 and V is TRBV4-3; a possible D gene is TRBD2 (5 bases). CDR1 and CDR2 from the germline V gene are LGHNA and YSLEER. This CDR3 has 15 amino acids. Trimming pared 0 bases from V and 6 bases from J, leaving 13 bases between. CDR3 sequence: CASSQDSGNQDTQYF. As DNA, the CDR3 is TGCGCCAGCAGCCAAGATTCCGGGAACCAGGATACGCAGTATTTT.

V gene TRBV18 combines with J gene TRBJ2-1, with 8 bases that match TRBD1. Per germline, CDR1 KGHSH and CDR2 LQKENI. V shed 3 bases and J 8 bases; nucleotides not matched to a gene: 9. The CDR3 extends over 15 amino acids. The CDR3 sequence: CASSPPRTGSDEQFF. The CDR3 bases are TGTGCCAGCTCACCCCCAAGGACAGGGAGCGATGAGCAGTTCTTC.

This clonotype was detected only once. The chain recombines TRBV6-6 with TRBJ1-5; 8 bases map to TRBD1. The V gene's germline CDR1 is MNHNY and CDR2 SVGAGI (reference sequence). Trimming removed 10 bases from V and 1 base from J; junction bases left unmatched: 3. The CDR3 sequence is 13 residues long. As DNA, the CDR3 is TGTGCCACCACAGGGGGAAGCAATCAGCCCCAGCATTTT. This encodes CATTGGSNQPQHF.

The chain joins TRBV6-1 to TRBJ2-2, with 8 bases lining up with TRBD1. J gave up 4 bases and V 10 bases, and 11 bases lay outside the gene matches. Germline-derived CDR1 and CDR2 are MNHNS and SASEGT. This CDR3 comprises 15 residues. CDR3 amino acids: CATTSDRAGTGELFF. CDR3 sequence (DNA): TGTGCCACCACGTCGGACAGGGCGGGCACCGGGGAGCTGTTTTTT.

This chain joins TRBV9 and TRBJ2-7, with 8 nucleotides matching TRBD1. Trimming took 0 bases from V and 3 from J; bases not matched to a gene: 5. CDR1 and CDR2 (germline): SGDLS, YYNGEE. This CDR3 spans 15 amino acids. The CDR3: CASSVAPDRDYEQYF. The CDR3 coding sequence is TGTGCCAGCAGCGTAGCGCCGGACAGGGACTACGAGCAGTACTTC. Combining the CDR3 with reference TRBV9 and TRBJ2-7 gives the whole variable domain DSGVTQTPKHLITATGQRVTLRCSPRSGDLSVYWYQQSLDQGLQFLIQYYNGEERAKGNILERFSAQQFPDLHSELNLSSLELGDSALYFCASSVAPDRDYEQYFGPGTRLTVT.

The gene calls are TRBV28 and TRBJ1-1; 8 bases map to TRBD1. V lost 6 bases, J lost 5 bases, and 17 bases stayed unmatched. Germline V gene data show CDR1 as MDHEN and CDR2 as SYDVKM. The CDR3 is 17 residues long. The CDR3 coding sequence is TGTGCCAGCAGCCCTCAGGGCAGGGGGCTTATTGGGACTGAAGCTTTCTTT. Amino acid sequence: CASSPQGRGLIGTEAFF.

The chain combines TRBV4-3 with TRBJ2-1, with D tentatively TRBD2 (7 bases). The CDR3 contains 16 residues. CDR1 and CDR2 (germline): LGHNA, YSLEER. Deletions cut 1 base from V and 6 bases from J, with 16 bases between. CDR3 amino acids: CASSQARLGGPNEQFF. In DNA, the CDR3 is TGCGCCAGCAGCCAAGCAAGGTTGGGGGGGCCCAATGAGCAGTTCTTC.

This chain links TRBV20-1 with TRBJ2-1; D gene ambiguous. CDR3 length equals 15 residues. CDR1 is DFQATT, CDR2 SNEGSKA, per germline (reference sequence). V lost 0 bases and J lost 4, with 13 bases in between. The CDR3 coding sequence is TGCAGTGCTAGAGATCTGGCCAGCCATTACAATGAGCAGTTCTTC. Protein product: CSARDLASHYNEQFF.

The chain joins TRBV10-3 to TRBJ2-1; no reliable D call. The CDR3 contains 15 residues. Germline CDR1 ENHRY, CDR2 SYGVKD. V gave up 0 bases and J gave up 0 bases, with 6 bases separating them. CDR3 amino acids: CAISESGFSYNEQFF. The CDR3 DNA follows: TGTGCCATCAGTGAGTCTGGCTTCTCCTACAATGAGCAGTTCTTC.

The chain joins TRBV29-1 to TRBJ1-1; TRBD1 matches 8 bases. There are 13 residues in the CDR3. The V gene end was trimmed by 7 bases and the J gene end by 5 bases; junction bases not matched to a gene: 9. Germline values: CDR1 SQVTM, CDR2 ANQGSEA. CDR3 residues: CSGTTGARTEAFF. The CDR3 DNA reads TGCAGCGGGACGACAGGGGCTCGAACTGAAGCTTTCTTT.

The rearrangement uses TRBV20-1 and TRBJ2-1; possible D gene TRBD2, 7 bases. This CDR3 contains 19 residues. Germline V gives CDR1 DFQATT, CDR2 SNEGSKA (reference sequence). V lost 0 bases and J lost 0, with 21 bases in between. This chain's CDR3 is CSARDPAPTGGGSYNEQFF. The DNA for the CDR3 is TGCAGTGCTAGAGATCCCGCCCCTACGGGGGGCGGCTCCTACAATGAGCAGTTCTTC.

J is TRBJ1-2 and V is TRBV12-3 or TRBV12-4, with D possibly TRBD1 on 5 matching bases. Trimming removed 5 bases at V and 6 bases at J, with 7 bases between. The CDR3 extends over 11 amino acids. The CDR3 nucleotides are TGTGCCAGCAGTCAGGGAAATGGCTACACCTTC. Translated, it gives CASSQGNGYTF.